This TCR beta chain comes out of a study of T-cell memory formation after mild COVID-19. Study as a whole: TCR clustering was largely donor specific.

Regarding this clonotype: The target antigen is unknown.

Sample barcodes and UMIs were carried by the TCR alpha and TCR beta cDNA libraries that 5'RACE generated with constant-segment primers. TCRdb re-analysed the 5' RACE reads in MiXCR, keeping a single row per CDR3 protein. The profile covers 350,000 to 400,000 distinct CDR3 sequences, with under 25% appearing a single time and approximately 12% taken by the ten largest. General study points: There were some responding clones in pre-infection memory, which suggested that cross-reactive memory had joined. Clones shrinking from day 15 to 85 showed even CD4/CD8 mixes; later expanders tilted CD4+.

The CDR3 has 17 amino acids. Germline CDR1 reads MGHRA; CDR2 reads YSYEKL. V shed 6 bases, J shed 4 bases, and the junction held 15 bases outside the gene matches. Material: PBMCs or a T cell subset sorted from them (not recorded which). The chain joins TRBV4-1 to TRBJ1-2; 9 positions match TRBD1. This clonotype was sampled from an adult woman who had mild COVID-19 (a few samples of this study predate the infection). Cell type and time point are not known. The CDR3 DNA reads TGCGCCAGCAGTATCCGGGACAGGGTCGATGATGGCTATGGCTACACCTTC. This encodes CASSIRDRVDDGYGYTF.